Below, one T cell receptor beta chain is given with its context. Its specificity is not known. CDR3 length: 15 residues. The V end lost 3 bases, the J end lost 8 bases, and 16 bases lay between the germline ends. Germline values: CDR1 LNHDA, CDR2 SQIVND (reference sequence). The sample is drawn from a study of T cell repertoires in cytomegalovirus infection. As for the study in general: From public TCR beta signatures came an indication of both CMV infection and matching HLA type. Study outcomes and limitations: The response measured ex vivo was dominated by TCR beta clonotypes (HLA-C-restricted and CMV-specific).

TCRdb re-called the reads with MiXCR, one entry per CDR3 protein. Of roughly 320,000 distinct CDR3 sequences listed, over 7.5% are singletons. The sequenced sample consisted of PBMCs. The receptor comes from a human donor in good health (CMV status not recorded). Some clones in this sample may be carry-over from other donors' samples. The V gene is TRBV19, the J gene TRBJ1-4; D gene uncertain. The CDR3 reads CASSISSASAEKLFF. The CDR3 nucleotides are TGTGCCAGTAGTATCAGCAGTGCGAGTGCGGAAAAACTGTTTTTT.